This T cell receptor (beta chain) comes out of a study of shared clonotypes between healthy human individuals. TCRdb's table, derived via immunoSEQ multiplex PCR, lists solely in-frame clones and lacks some. The sample yields 2,500,000 or so clones, 90% to 95% seen once. The CDR3 runs 16 residues. Germline V gene sequence: CDR1 SEHNR, CDR2 FQNEAQ (reference sequence). The V gene end was trimmed by 0 bases and the J gene end by 1 base; junction bases not matched to a gene: 4. This sequence joins TRBV7-9 and TRBJ1-2; the match to TRBD1 covers 8 bases. The clonotype comes from a man younger than 35 in good health. The specimen was naive CD4+ T cells sorted from blood. Subset: CD45RA+ positively selected. The CDR3 coding sequence is TGTGCCAGCAGCTTAGCTGGACAGGGCGTTAACTATGGCTACACCTTC. Amino acid sequence: CASSLAGQGVNYGYTF.